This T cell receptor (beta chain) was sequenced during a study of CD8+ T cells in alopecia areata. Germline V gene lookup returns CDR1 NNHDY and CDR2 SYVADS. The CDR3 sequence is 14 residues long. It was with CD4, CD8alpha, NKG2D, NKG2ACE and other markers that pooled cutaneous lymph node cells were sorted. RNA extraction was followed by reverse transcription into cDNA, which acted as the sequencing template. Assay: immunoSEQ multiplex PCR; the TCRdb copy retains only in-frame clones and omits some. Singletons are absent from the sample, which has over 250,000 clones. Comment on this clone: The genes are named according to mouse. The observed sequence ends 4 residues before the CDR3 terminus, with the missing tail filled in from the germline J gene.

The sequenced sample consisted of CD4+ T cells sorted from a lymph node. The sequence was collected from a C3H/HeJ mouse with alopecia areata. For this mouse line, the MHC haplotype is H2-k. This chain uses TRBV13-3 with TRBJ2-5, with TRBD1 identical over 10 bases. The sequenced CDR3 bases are TGTGCCAGCAGCCTCCGGGACAGGGGTGAC. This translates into CASSLRDRGD. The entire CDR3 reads CASSLRDRGDTQYF.